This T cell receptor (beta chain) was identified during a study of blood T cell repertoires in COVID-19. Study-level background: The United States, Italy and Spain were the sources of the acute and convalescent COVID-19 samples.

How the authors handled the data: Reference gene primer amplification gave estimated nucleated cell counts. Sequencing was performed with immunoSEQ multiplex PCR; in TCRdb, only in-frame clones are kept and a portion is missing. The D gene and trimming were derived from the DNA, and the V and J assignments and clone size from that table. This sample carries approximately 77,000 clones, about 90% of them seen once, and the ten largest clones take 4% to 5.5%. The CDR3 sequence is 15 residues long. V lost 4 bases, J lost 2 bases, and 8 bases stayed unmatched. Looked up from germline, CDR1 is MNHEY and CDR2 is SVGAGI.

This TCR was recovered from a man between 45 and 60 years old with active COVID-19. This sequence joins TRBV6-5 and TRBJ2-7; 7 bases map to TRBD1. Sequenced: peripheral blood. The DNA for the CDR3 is TGTGCCAGCAGTTGGAGGCGACAGGGAACCTACGAGCAGTACTTC. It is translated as CASSWRRQGTYEQYF.